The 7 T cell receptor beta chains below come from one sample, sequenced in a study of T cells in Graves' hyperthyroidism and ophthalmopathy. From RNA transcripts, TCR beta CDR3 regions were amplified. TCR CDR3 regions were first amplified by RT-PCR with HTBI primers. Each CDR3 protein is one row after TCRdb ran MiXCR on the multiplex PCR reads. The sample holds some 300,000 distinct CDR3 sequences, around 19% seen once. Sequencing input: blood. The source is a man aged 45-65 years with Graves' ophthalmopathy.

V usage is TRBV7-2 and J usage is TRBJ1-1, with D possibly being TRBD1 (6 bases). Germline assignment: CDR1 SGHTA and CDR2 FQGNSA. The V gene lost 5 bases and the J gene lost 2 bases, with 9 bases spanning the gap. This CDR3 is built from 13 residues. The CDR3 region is CASSGTRNTEAFF. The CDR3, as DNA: TGTGCCAGCAGCGGGACACGAAACACTGAAGCTTTCTTT.

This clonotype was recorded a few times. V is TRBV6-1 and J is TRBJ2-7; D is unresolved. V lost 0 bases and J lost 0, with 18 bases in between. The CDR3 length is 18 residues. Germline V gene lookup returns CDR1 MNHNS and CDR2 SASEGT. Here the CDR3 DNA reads TGTGCCAGCAGTGAAGCGTTCTCAAGTAGTCAGTTCTCCTACGAGCAGTACTTC. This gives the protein CASSEAFSSSQFSYEQYF.

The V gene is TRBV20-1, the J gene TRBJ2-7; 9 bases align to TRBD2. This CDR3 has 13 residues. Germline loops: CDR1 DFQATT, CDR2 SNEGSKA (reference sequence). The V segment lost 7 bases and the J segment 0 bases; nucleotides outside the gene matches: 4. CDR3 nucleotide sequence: TGCAGTGGGACTAGCGAGAACTCCTACGAGCAGTACTTC. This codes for CSGTSENSYEQYF.

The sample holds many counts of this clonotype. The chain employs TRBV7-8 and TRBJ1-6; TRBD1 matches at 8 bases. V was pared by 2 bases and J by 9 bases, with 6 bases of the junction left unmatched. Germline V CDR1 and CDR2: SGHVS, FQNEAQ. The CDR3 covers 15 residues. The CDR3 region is CASSLLAGTGSPLHF. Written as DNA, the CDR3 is TGTGCCAGCAGCTTACTTGCAGGGACAGGTTCACCCCTCCACTTT.

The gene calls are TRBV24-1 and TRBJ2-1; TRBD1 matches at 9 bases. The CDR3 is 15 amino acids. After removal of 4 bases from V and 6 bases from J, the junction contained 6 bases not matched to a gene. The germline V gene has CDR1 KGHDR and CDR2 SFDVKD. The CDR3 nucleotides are TGTGCCACCAGTGAAACCGGGACAGGGCTCAATGAGCAGTTCTTC. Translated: CATSETGTGLNEQFF.

The CDR3, as DNA: TGTGCCAGCAGCGCCCCCGGTTTTGGGAGCGAGCAGTACTTC. As protein: CASSAPGFGSEQYF. This chain connects TRBV5-5 to TRBJ2-7, with D possibly matching TRBD2 (5 bases). Germline V lookup: CDR1 SGHKS, CDR2 YYEKEE (reference sequence). This CDR3 region has 14 residues. V gave up 4 bases and J gave up 6 bases, with 17 bases separating them.

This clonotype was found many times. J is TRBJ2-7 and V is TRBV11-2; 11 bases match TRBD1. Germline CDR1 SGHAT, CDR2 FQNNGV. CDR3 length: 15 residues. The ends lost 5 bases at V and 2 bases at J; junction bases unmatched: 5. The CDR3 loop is CASSPQDRGPYEQYF. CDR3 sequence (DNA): TGTGCCAGCAGCCCTCAGGACAGGGGGCCCTACGAGCAGTACTTC.